These T cell receptor beta chains were read from a single sample in a study of control samples from healthy donors and cancer patients. Profiled with immunoSEQ multiplex PCR; TCRdb holds only in-frame clones, not every one. The sample consists of 40,000 to 55,000 clones, over 75% of them appearing once. Source material: PBMCs. The receptors here all came from a woman between 55 and 75 years old with lung cancer. CDR3s include the opening cysteine and the closing phenylalanine or tryptophan. The D gene is left open where the match is weak. Clone size is stated in some rows and not others, as once, few, many or a class when expanded.

v_call	clone_size	j_call	d_call	cdr3_aa	cdr3_nt
TRBV2	-	TRBJ2-1	TRBD2	CASRGLAGGVHEQFF	TGTGCCAGCAGGGGGCTCGCGGGAGGCGTGCATGAGCAGTTCTTC
TRBV24-1	-	TRBJ1-4	-	CATSDPSGGANEKLFF	TGTGCCACCAGTGATCCCTCGGGGGGGGCTAATGAAAAACTGTTTTTT
TRBV4-3	few	TRBJ2-1	-	CASSQDGSRSYNEQFF	TGCGCCAGCAGCCAAGACGGGTCTAGATCCTACAATGAGCAGTTCTTC
TRBV3-1/TRBV3-2	once	TRBJ2-7	-	CASSQDRAGEQYF	TGTGCCAGCAGCCAAGACAGGGCGGGGGAGCAGTACTTC
TRBV5-5	-	TRBJ1-1	-	CASSVDMGEYTEAFF	TGTGCCAGCAGCGTTGACATGGGTGAATACACTGAAGCTTTCTTT
TRBV5-1	-	TRBJ2-1	-	CASSLDLSSYNEQFF	TGCGCCAGCAGCTTGGACTTGAGCTCCTACAATGAGCAGTTCTTC
TRBV6-4	-	TRBJ1-4	TRBD1	CASSDRDSQSSALNEKLFF	TGTGCCAGCAGTGACCGGGACAGCCAATCCTCGGCACTGAATGAAAAACTGTTTTTT
TRBV18	-	TRBJ2-5	-	CASSRAAEETQYF	TGTGCCAGCTCCCGGGCAGCCGAAGAGACCCAGTACTTC
TRBV27	-	TRBJ2-1	TRBD2	CASSSRGFGGAYNEQFF	TGTGCCAGCAGCTCCCGTGGATTCGGGGGGGCTTACAATGAGCAGTTCTTC
TRBV6-1	-	TRBJ2-1	TRBD2	CASSEALAGSYNEQFF	TGTGCCAGCAGTGAAGCGTTAGCGGGCTCCTACAATGAGCAGTTCTTC
TRBV7-9	-	TRBJ1-2	-	CASSHDRGLNGYTF	TGTGCCAGCAGCCACGACCGCGGACTCAATGGCTACACCTTC
TRBV10-1	-	TRBJ2-1	TRBD2	CASSAGGWNEQFF	TGCGCCAGCAGTGCGGGGGGATGGAATGAGCAGTTCTTC
TRBV7-2	-	TRBJ2-5	-	CASSLGPFQETQYF	TGTGCCAGCAGCCTCGGACCTTTTCAAGAGACCCAGTACTTC
TRBV11-3	-	TRBJ1-1	-	CASSLNQGSNEAFF	TGTGCCAGCAGCTTAAACCAGGGATCGAATGAAGCTTTCTTT
TRBV4-3	-	TRBJ2-1	TRBD2	CASSHRRRGLAGEPYDEQFF	TGCGCCAGCAGCCACAGACGTAGGGGGCTAGCGGGAGAACCCTACGATGAGCAGTTCTTC
TRBV24-1	few	TRBJ2-3	TRBD2	CATFSRAGGPIDTQYF	TGTGCCACCTTCAGTAGGGCGGGAGGGCCTATAGATACGCAGTATTTT
TRBV11-2	-	TRBJ2-3	TRBD2	CASSLVLSGSADTQYF	TGTGCCAGCAGCTTGGTCCTTAGCGGGAGCGCAGATACGCAGTATTTT
TRBV19	-	TRBJ2-1	-	CASSIEARSNEQFF	TGTGCCAGTAGTATAGAGGCCCGATCCAATGAGCAGTTCTTC
TRBV5-4	few	TRBJ1-1	TRBD1	CASSLAQGARNTEAFF	TGTGCCAGCAGCTTGGCACAGGGGGCGAGAAATACTGAAGCTTTCTTT
TRBV24-1	-	TRBJ2-5	TRBD1	CATRGTGLDQETQYF	TGTGCCACCAGAGGGACAGGGTTAGACCAAGAGACCCAGTACTTC
TRBV2	-	TRBJ1-3	-	CASSGVTGGNTIYF	TGTGCCAGCAGTGGGGTGACAGGTGGAAACACCATATATTTT
TRBV9	-	TRBJ2-1	TRBD2	CASSVGTSGYNEQFF	TGTGCCAGCAGCGTAGGGACTAGCGGGTACAATGAGCAGTTCTTC
TRBV4-2	-	TRBJ1-4	-	CASSQERSRANEKLFF	TGTGCCAGCAGCCAAGAAAGAAGCAGGGCGAATGAAAAACTGTTTTTT
TRBV6-6	-	TRBJ1-2	-	CASSYSHEGVHGYTF	TGTGCCAGCAGTTACTCCCACGAGGGGGTCCATGGCTACACCTTC
TRBV7-2	-	TRBJ1-2	TRBD1	CASSYRQGALGYGYTF	TGTGCCAGCAGCTACAGACAGGGGGCGCTGGGATATGGCTACACCTTC
TRBV12-3/TRBV12-4	-	TRBJ2-5	TRBD1	CASSPGQQETQYF	TGTGCCAGCAGTCCGGGACAGCAAGAGACCCAGTACTTC